This T cell receptor (beta chain) derives from a study of T cells expressing NK-cell markers. About the research overall: Source material for TCR beta repertoires consisted of sorted CD3+CD56+NKG2C+, CD3+CD56+NKG2C- and CD3+CD56-NKG2C+ T cells. Findings and caveats of the study: Questions lingered over whether expanded NKG2C+ T cell clones were HCMV-specific. The study found dominant NKG2C+ clonotypes at about 1.0-7.0% of CD8+ T cells in over five donors.

Germline V lookup: CDR1 SNHLY, CDR2 FYNNEI. This CDR3 has 13 amino acids. Scientists made TCR beta cDNA using 5'RACE template switching with UMIs. TCRdb reanalyzed the 5' RACE reads, giving one entry per CDR3 protein sequence and no DNA. This repertoire includes some 500,000 distinct CDR3 sequences. Regarding this clonotype: Antigen specificity is unknown.

The sequence came from a woman aged 50 to 65 in good health. The chain uses TRBV2 and TRBJ1-1; absent DNA, TCRdb's TRBD1 call cannot be checked. The sample was blood T cells: a sorted CD56 or NKG2C T cell subset, CD4+ or CD8+ T cells, or bulk PBMC T cells (not recorded which). The CDR3 sequence: CASSEDRVGVAFF. The whole variable domain, filled in from reference TRBV2 and TRBJ1-1, reads EPEVTQTPSHQVTQMGQEVILRCVPISNHLYFYWYRQILGQKVEFLVSFYNNEISEKSEIFDDQFSVERPDGSNFTLKIRSTKLEDSAMYFCASSEDRVGVAFFGQGTRLTVV.